Listed below are T cell receptor beta chains from one sample, sequenced in a study of beta chain features in type 1 diabetes. Sequencing was performed with immunoSEQ multiplex PCR; in TCRdb, only in-frame clones are kept and a portion is missing. The table shows 900,000 or so clones, with around a sixth occurring only once. The sample consisted of naive CD4+ T cells from blood. These receptor sequences come from a woman between 18 and 29 years old in good health. The CDR3 runs from the conserved cysteine through the conserved F or W. The D gene is left open where the match is weak. Some rows have no size entry. The others give once, few or many, or a class for an expanded clone.

J gene	V gene	clone size	D gene	CDR3 protein	CDR3 DNA
TRBJ2-3	TRBV6-5	few	NA	CASSYLLETDTQYF	TGTGCCAGCAGTTACTTATTAGAGACAGATACGCAGTATTTT
TRBJ1-5	TRBV27	many	TRBD1	CASSLSVGQGRRAQHF	TGTGCCAGCAGTTTATCCGTGGGACAGGGGAGACGGGCCCAGCATTTT
TRBJ1-1	TRBV20-1	few	NA	CSARPNQVAFF	TGCAGTGCTAGACCCAACCAAGTGGCTTTCTTT
TRBJ1-1	TRBV5-1	NA	NA	CASSFLRGAQGTEAFF	TGCGCCAGCAGCTTTCTCCGGGGAGCCCAGGGCACTGAAGCTTTCTTT
TRBJ1-2	TRBV5-6	few	NA	CASSLGARANYGYTF	TGTGCCAGCAGCTTGGGAGCGAGGGCTAACTATGGCTACACCTTC
TRBJ2-1	TRBV9	NA	NA	CASSVGVADYNEQFF	TGTGCCAGCAGCGTAGGGGTAGCGGACTACAATGAGCAGTTCTTC
TRBJ2-1	TRBV5-4	few	NA	CASSPSTRSNEQFF	TGTGCCAGCAGCCCCTCCACTAGGAGCAATGAGCAGTTCTTC
TRBJ2-7	TRBV4-3	many	NA	CASSQGPWGEQYF	TGCGCCAGCAGCCAAGGTCCGTGGGGCGAGCAGTACTTC
TRBJ2-7	TRBV11-2	few	NA	CASSLVGGPRGYEQYF	TGTGCCAGCAGCTTAGTAGGGGGCCCTCGGGGGTACGAGCAGTACTTC
TRBJ2-1	TRBV19	few	NA	CASSTGLHNEQFF	TGTGCCAGTAGTACGGGCTTACACAATGAGCAGTTCTTC
TRBJ2-7	TRBV28	few	NA	CASLSGNSYEQYF	TGTGCCAGCCTCAGCGGTAACTCCTACGAGCAGTACTTC
TRBJ2-7	TRBV7-2	few	TRBD2	CASSPGTSGAYSYEQYF	TGTGCCAGCAGCCCTGGGACTAGCGGGGCCTACTCCTACGAGCAGTACTTC
TRBJ1-2	TRBV7-6	NA	TRBD1	CASSSRGLYGYTF	TGTGCCAGCAGCTCCAGGGGGCTCTATGGCTACACCTTC
TRBJ2-5	TRBV2	NA	TRBD2	CALKQGGTSGEETQYF	TGTGCCTTGAAGCAGGGAGGGACTAGCGGGGAGGAGACCCAGTACTTC
TRBJ2-1	TRBV2	few	TRBD1	CANKQGVYNEQFF	TGTGCCAACAAACAGGGGGTCTACAATGAGCAGTTCTTC
TRBJ2-2	TRBV11-2	NA	NA	CASSFRGSGELFF	TGTGCCAGCAGCTTTCGGGGGTCCGGGGAGCTGTTTTTT